This T cell receptor (beta chain) stems from a study of blood T cells in healthy people across ages. Donation came from healthy Caucasian individuals in Russia who were aged roughly 6 to 95. Germline V gene data show CDR1 as MNHEY and CDR2 as SMNVEV (reference sequence). V was cut by 1 base and J by 0 bases, with 13 bases left in between. This CDR3 contains 17 residues. Comments on this clonotype: No antigen is known for it.

Regarding the study as a whole: Investigators viewed diversity estimates from one million T cells as underestimates, the study reported. Shifts in expanded clonotypes may have been confounded by donor CMV status, which was unknown. Conclusively comparing naive with antigen-experienced cells was impossible with unsorted PBMCs.

The use of a sample-barcoded 5' primer and a J-beta primer mix characterized a second PCR of roughly 7 to 12 cycles. TCRdb processed the 5' RACE reads anew with MiXCR; each CDR3 protein has one entry. The table includes 1.5 million to 2 million distinct CDR3 sequences, just under 50% detected once. Material: blood. The chain recombines TRBV27 with TRBJ2-1; a possible D gene is TRBD2 (7 bases). The sequence came from a woman in her forties in good health. CDR3 nucleotide sequence: TGTGCCAGCAGTTTATTGGGAGGGGGGAGCTCCTACAATGAGCAGTTCTTC. This encodes CASSLLGGGSSYNEQFF.